The entry that follows covers one TCR beta chain sequence. The antigen it binds to is not known. Base qualities were left out, and no much larger clone turns up one base away. Donors were 39 systemically healthy Caucasian individuals from Russia aged 6 to 90 years. Each donor gave about 9.7 milliliters of peripheral blood, drawn into EDTA-treated Vacutainer tubes. Ficoll-Paque density-gradient centrifugation was used to isolate PBMCs, with at least 6 million obtained per sample. Trizol reagent was used to extract total RNA from the PBMCs, yielding at least 6 micrograms per sample. For every donor, flow cytometry on a PBMC aliquot measured the percentage of naive CD45RAhigh/CD27high T cells. The CDR3 numbers 14 residues from cysteine through phenylalanine. Left in the record is the CDR3 DNA by itself, 42 bases read in frame from the first base. V drops 1 base and J drops 5 bases, leaving 9 bases in between. The germline V gene provides CDR1 MNHEY and CDR2 SVGEGT.

This entry belongs to a study of blood T cells in healthy people across ages (dated by TCRdb to the mid-2010s). In terms of the full investigation: In model experiments, template switching captured roughly one uniquely barcoded TCR beta cDNA molecule for every two T cells. The study measured age-related changes in TCR beta repertoire diversity using deep sequencing normalized with unique cDNA molecular identifiers. The donors were split into four age groups: young (average 16 years), middle-aged (around 40), aged (over 55) and long-lived (roughly 88). To avoid experimental bias, donors of different ages were spread randomly across the sequencing lanes. The study analyzed two additional independent replicas of 1 million unique cDNA reads from the same blood draw for two donors, one aged 18 to 29 and one aged 80 or older. What the study reported, not specific to this receptor: Bulk unsorted PBMC profiling prevented conclusive comparison of naive and antigen-experienced compartments. A strong correlation was found between observed TCR beta diversity and the percentage of naive T cells measured by flow cytometry. The CMV infection status of donors was not known, potentially confounding age-related changes in expanded clonotypes. Compared with the aged group, the long-lived group had more naive CD4+ T cells, fewer expanded clones and increased TCR diversity, a pattern suggesting age selection. Total diversity estimates from one million sequenced T cells were considered lower bounds and underestimates. Observed TCR beta diversity per million T cells fell roughly linearly with age, and a significant reduction was already apparent by age approximately 40.

Library preparation was by 5' RACE. The sequencing machine was an Illumina HiSeq 2500. A second PCR of about 7 to 12 cycles was run with a J-beta primer mix and a sample-barcoded 5' primer. A template-switch 5' adaptor carrying 12 random nucleotides introduced a unique molecular identifier onto each TCR beta cDNA molecule. At least 2.5 million CDR3-containing paired-end reads were obtained from each sample. First-strand cDNA synthesis was performed from all RNA using the Mint cDNA synthesis kit, with priming by a TRBC-specific oligonucleotide. After uracil-DNA glycosylase treatment, a first 18-cycle PCR used universal primers M1SS and BC2_uni_R on all cDNA. In the paper's pipeline: Normalization of each sample was performed by random selection of 1 million high-quality reads, each carrying a distinct molecular identifier. Reads sharing molecular identifiers were discarded rather than binned into consensus sequences. CDR3 identification, clonotype clustering and error correction used MiTCR with a Q25 quality threshold and the strictest error-elimination algorithm. Lower-bound total TCR beta diversity was estimated with a nonparametric unseen species model using Euler transformation. TCRdb took the public reads, trimmed them with fastp at Q25, ran MiXCR for clone calling and kept in-frame beta chains. One record per CDR3 amino acid sequence lists the most common genes and DNA. The V and J calls follow TCRdb's processing rather than the paper's. This sample gives about 1.4 million distinct CDR3 sequences in total; roughly 64% of them show up just once. The ten largest clones take up 6.7% of the sample.

Material for sequencing was blood. The clonotype was recovered from a man aged 18 to 29 in good health. This chain is built from TRBV6-2 or TRBV6-3 and TRBJ1-5, with an unclear D gene assignment. The encoded CDR3 is CASSYLEAYQPQHF. The DNA is as follows: TGTGCCAGCAGTTACTTGGAGGCTTATCAGCCCCAGCATTTT.